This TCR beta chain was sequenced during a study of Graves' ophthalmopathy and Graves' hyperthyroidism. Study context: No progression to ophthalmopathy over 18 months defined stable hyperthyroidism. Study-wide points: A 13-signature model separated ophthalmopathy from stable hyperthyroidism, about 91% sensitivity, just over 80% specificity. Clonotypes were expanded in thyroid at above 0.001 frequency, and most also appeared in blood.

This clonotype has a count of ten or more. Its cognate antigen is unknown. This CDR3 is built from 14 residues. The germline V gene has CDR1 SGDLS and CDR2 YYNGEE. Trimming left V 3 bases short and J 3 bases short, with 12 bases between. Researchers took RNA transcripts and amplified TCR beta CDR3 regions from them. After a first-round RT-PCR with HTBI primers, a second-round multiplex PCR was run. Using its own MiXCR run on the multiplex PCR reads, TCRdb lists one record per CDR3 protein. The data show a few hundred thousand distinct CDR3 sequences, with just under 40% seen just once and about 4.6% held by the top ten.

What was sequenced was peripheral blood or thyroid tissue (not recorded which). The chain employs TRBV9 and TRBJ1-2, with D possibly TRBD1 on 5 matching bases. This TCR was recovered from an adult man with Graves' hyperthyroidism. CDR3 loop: CASSAGPGDYGYTF. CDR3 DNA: TGTGCCAGCAGCGCGGGACCGGGAGACTATGGCTACACCTTC.